This TCR beta chain was documented in a study of T-cell reconstitution after alpha-beta-depleted transplantation in children. Preparation of the TCRbeta library was carried out with unique molecular identifiers. MiXCR, applied by TCRdb to the PCR reads, yields one record per CDR3 protein. This repertoire shows approximately 350,000 distinct CDR3 sequences, about 14% found once; its top ten account for around 4%. This clonotype has a count of ten or more. Trimming took off 0 bases at V and 10 bases at J, with 9 bases between the two ends. Germline loops: CDR1 SGHDN, CDR2 FVKESK. The CDR3 is 12 residues long.

This chain joins TRBV14 and TRBJ1-2; D possibly corresponds to TRBD1 (5 bases). The TCR sequence derives from a human donor who donated a stem cell graft to a child with Fanconi anemia. Sequencing was performed on PBMCs, taken from the stem cell graft. The CDR3 DNA reads TGTGCCAGCAGCCAAGATATCAGGGCCTACACCTTC. Residues: CASSQDIRAYTF.